The next 12 T cell receptor beta chains were all read from a single sample in a study of blood T cell repertoires in COVID-19. The table came from immunoSEQ multiplex PCR; TCRdb's copy has only in-frame clones and leaves some out. The table shows about 280,000 clones, with around 83% occurring only once. The sample consisted of PBMCs or T cells enriched from blood (not recorded which). All receptors come from a man in his forties who had been exposed to COVID-19.

This chain connects TRBV21-1 to TRBJ2-5; TRBD2, the table's D call, lacks a check against the DNA. TRBV21-1 is given as a pseudogene. The CDR3 is 18 residues long. CDR3: CASSKGGRGGSLQETQYF. In DNA form, the CDR3 reads TGTGCCAGCAGCAAAGGGGGGAGGGGTGGCTCCCTCCAAGAGACCCAGTACTTC.

J is TRBJ2-1 and V is TRBV11-3; possible D gene TRBD2, 6 bases. CDR3 length equals 12 residues. CDR1 is SGHNT, CDR2 YENEEA, per germline. Trimming took off 3 bases at V and 10 bases at J, with 10 bases between the two ends. CDR3 in DNA: TGTGCCAGCAGCTTCGGGAGTGGGGAGCAGTTCTTC. Protein sequence: CASSFGSGEQFF.

The chain joins TRBV7-9 to TRBJ1-5; D is undetermined. CDR1 SEHNR and CDR2 FQNEAQ come from the germline V gene (reference sequence). The V end was cut by 4 bases, the J end by 0 bases, with 7 bases between. This CDR3 comprises 14 residues. The CDR3 nucleotides are TGTGCCAGCAGCTCCGACACTAGCAATCAGCCCCAGCATTTT. It translates to CASSSDTSNQPQHF.

The gene calls are TRBV19 and TRBJ1-5; D is perhaps TRBD1 (6 bases). Trimming cost V 4 bases and J 9 bases, with 19 bases left between them. In germline, CDR1 is LNHDA, CDR2 SQIVND (reference sequence). The length of the CDR3 is 15 residues. The CDR3 nucleotides read TGTGCCAGTAGTACTGGACAGATTCGAGCGCCGCCCCAGCATTTT. Amino acid sequence: CASSTGQIRAPPQHF.

The chain uses TRBV20-1 and TRBJ2-3; D gene ambiguous. Germline CDR1 DFQATT, CDR2 SNEGSKA (reference sequence). Deletions cut 6 bases from V and 2 bases from J, with 6 bases between. The CDR3 is 11 residues long. CDR3: CSASYTDTQYF. CDR3 nucleotides: TGCAGTGCCTCGTACACAGATACGCAGTATTTT.

This sequence joins TRBV7-9 and TRBJ2-3; 13 nucleotides line up with TRBD2. V dropped 4 bases and J dropped 3; count of bases not matched to a gene: 1. Looked up from germline, CDR1 is SEHNR and CDR2 is FQNEAQ (reference sequence). The CDR3 has 15 amino acids. CDR3 nucleotides: TGTGCCAGCAGCTCGACTAGCGGGAGGACAGATACGCAGTATTTT. It encodes CASSSTSGRTDTQYF.

The V call is TRBV7-9, the J call TRBJ2-1; tentative D call: TRBD2 (6 bases). Germline-derived CDR1 and CDR2 are SEHNR and FQNEAQ (reference sequence). The CDR3 extends over 13 amino acids. Deletions cut 4 bases from V and 6 bases from J, with 10 bases between. The DNA for the CDR3 is TGTGCCAGCAGCTCCCGGGACTCCAATGAGCAGTTCTTC. Its translation: CASSSRDSNEQFF.

This chain links TRBV14 with TRBJ2-7; TRBD1 matches at 8 bases. Germline CDR1 SGHDN, CDR2 FVKESK. Trimming took 4 bases from V and 5 from J; bases not matched to a gene: 4. The length of the CDR3 is 13 residues. This CDR3 reads CASSLRTGNEQYF. The CDR3 nucleotides are TGTGCCAGCAGCCTAAGGACAGGGAACGAGCAGTACTTC. The full variable domain, in which reference TRBV14 and TRBJ2-7 provide the parts outside the CDR3, is EAGVTQFPSHSVIEKGQTVTLRCDPISGHDNLYWYRRVMGKEIKFLLHFVKESKQDESGMPNNRFLAERTGGTYSTLKVQPAELEDSGVYFCASSLRTGNEQYFGPGTRLTVT.

This sequence joins TRBV5-1 and TRBJ2-7, with D maybe TRBD2 (6 bases). V was trimmed by 4 bases and J by 0 bases, leaving 26 bases between them. Germline CDR1 reads SGHRS; CDR2 reads YFSETQ. The CDR3 is made up of 19 amino acids. The CDR3 sequence is CASSVPRGLPSFRSYEQYF. CDR3 nucleotides: TGCGCCAGCAGCGTTCCCCGGGGACTGCCATCCTTTCGCTCCTACGAGCAGTACTTC. The variable domain in full, completed from reference TRBV5-1 and TRBJ2-7, reads KAGVTQTPRYLIKTRGQQVTLSCSPISGHRSVSWYQQTPGQGLQFLFEYFSETQRNKGNFPGRFSGRQFSNSRSEMNVSTLELGDSALYLCASSVPRGLPSFRSYEQYFGPGTRLTVT.

V and J are TRBV20-1 and TRBJ1-2, with 7 bases matching TRBD1. Per the germline V gene, CDR1 is DFQATT and CDR2 is SNEGSKA (reference sequence). The CDR3 sequence is 11 residues long. CDR3 residues: CRKKGAPGYTF. CDR3 coding DNA: TGCCGCAAAAAGGGGGCGCCGGGCTACACCTTC.

Only a few counts were recorded for this clone. The chain carries TRBV9 and TRBJ2-1; D may be TRBD2 (5 bases). V was shortened by 0 bases and J by 9 bases, with 13 bases between the two germline ends. The CDR3 runs 14 residues. Germline assignment: CDR1 SGDLS and CDR2 YYNGEE. CDR3 bases: TGTGCCAGCAGCGTAGCGGAGCCCCGGGGTGAGCAGTTCTTC. The encoded protein is CASSVAEPRGEQFF.

The rearrangement uses TRBV9 and TRBJ2-2; 7 positions agree with TRBD1. The V gene end was trimmed by 4 bases and the J gene end by 8 bases; junction bases not matched to a gene: 11. This CDR3 has 15 amino acids. Germline V gene data show CDR1 as SGDLS and CDR2 as YYNGEE. The CDR3 is CASSLSGQGVGELFF. The CDR3, as DNA: TGTGCCAGCAGCCTTTCTGGGCAGGGGGTTGGGGAGCTGTTTTTT.